The next 30 T cell receptor beta chains were all read from a single sample in a study of blood T cell repertoires in COVID-19. This table comes from immunoSEQ multiplex PCR, and its TCRdb copy is limited to in-frame clones, with some not included. The repertoire has roughly 100,000 clones, nearly 90% of them found once; the top ten carry roughly 3%. The source material was peripheral blood. The receptors stem from a man between 45 and 60 years old in a cohort sampled during active COVID-19.

V is TRBV5-6 and J is TRBJ2-7; D is possibly TRBD2 (6 bases). Germline CDR1 SGHDT, CDR2 YYEEEE. This CDR3 has 13 amino acids. The V end lost 4 bases, the J end lost 3 bases, and 11 bases lay between the germline ends. The CDR3 nucleotides are TGTGCCAGCAGCCCCTTGGACTACTACGAGCAGTACTTC. Protein sequence: CASSPLDYYEQYF.

The gene calls are TRBV6-2 or TRBV6-3 and TRBJ2-6, with 7 bases lining up with TRBD2. Unmatched junction bases numbered 2, after V lost 5 bases and J lost 1 base. CDR1 and CDR2 from the germline V gene are MNHEY and SVGEGT. The CDR3 contains 15 residues. CDR3 in DNA: TGTGCCAGCAGTCCGGGGGGTTCTGGGGCCAACGTCCTGACTTTC. Protein: CASSPGGSGANVLTF.

This clone was observed a few times. Here the CDR3 reads CAARTGEDQPQHF. CDR3 nucleotides: TGTGCCGCCCGGACAGGGGAGGATCAGCCCCAGCATTTT. The genes are TRBV10-3 and TRBJ1-5; TRBD1 matches at 9 bases. Germline-derived CDR1 and CDR2 are ENHRY and SYGVKD. This CDR3 region has 13 residues. With 11 bases clipped from V and 5 bases from J, the junction kept 7 bases outside the gene matches.

V is TRBV19 and J is TRBJ2-4; TRBD2 might be the D (8 bases). The germline V and J ends were trimmed by 2 bases and 9 bases, with 17 bases remaining between them. The germline V gene encodes CDR1 LNHDA and CDR2 SQIVND (reference sequence). This CDR3 is built from 15 residues. The CDR3 DNA is TGTGCCAGTAGTATACAGGGGGAGGCGGGGGGCATTCAGTACTTC. As protein: CASSIQGEAGGIQYF.

The J gene is TRBJ1-2, the V gene TRBV6-6; D possibly corresponds to TRBD1 (6 bases). The CDR3 covers 14 residues. Germline CDR1 MNHNY, CDR2 SVGAGI (reference sequence). V was cut by 4 bases and J by 6 bases, with 15 bases left in between. DNA for the CDR3: TGTGCCAGCAGTTCCCGAGGGGGACAACATGGCTACACCTTC. Encoded protein: CASSSRGGQHGYTF.

The chain employs TRBV29-1 and TRBJ2-3; 7 bases match TRBD1. V lost 6 bases and J lost 4; bases outside the gene matches: 16. Germline values: CDR1 SQVTM, CDR2 ANQGSEA. The length of the CDR3 is 16 residues. The CDR3: CSVPTTGAWGSDTQYF. The CDR3 region has the DNA TGCAGCGTCCCTACCACAGGGGCTTGGGGTTCAGATACGCAGTATTTT.

The V gene is TRBV7-3, the J gene TRBJ2-1, with D possibly being TRBD1 (6 bases). V was clipped by 2 bases and J by 8 bases, with 13 bases between them. Germline lookup yields CDR1 SGHTA and CDR2 FQGTGA. The CDR3 totals 14 residues. This CDR3 is CASSLQQGGYEQFF. The CDR3, as DNA: TGTGCCAGCAGCTTACAACAGGGTGGCTATGAGCAGTTCTTC.

This clone was detected only once. The V and J genes are TRBV29-1 and TRBJ2-1; D is unresolved. V gave up 4 bases and J gave up 6 bases, with 7 bases separating them. CDR1 is SQVTM, CDR2 ANQGSEA, per germline. The CDR3 runs to 11 residues. DNA for the CDR3: TGCAGCGTTGCTTCGGGCAATGAGCAGTTCTTC. This sequence encodes CSVASGNEQFF.

V and J are TRBV11-3 and TRBJ2-1; 8 bases align to TRBD1. Germline assignment: CDR1 SGHNT and CDR2 YENEEA. Losses at the gene ends were 3 bases for V and 11 bases for J; bases not matched to a gene: 6. This CDR3 spans 13 amino acids. The CDR3 is CASSFEQGEQQFF. The CDR3 DNA reads as TGTGCCAGCAGCTTTGAACAGGGGGAGCAGCAGTTCTTC.

Concerning this clone itself: In the same sample, other DNA sequences code for this CDR3. The chain couples TRBV7-2 to TRBJ1-2; 7 bases align to TRBD1. Germline CDR1 is SGHTA and CDR2 is FQGNSA. This CDR3 is built from 13 residues. V lost 1 base, J lost 5 bases, and 1 base stayed unmatched. The chain's CDR3 is CASSLGQGYGYTF. Here the CDR3 DNA reads TGTGCCAGCAGCTTAGGACAGGGTTATGGCTACACCTTC.

The chain has TRBV10-3 and TRBJ1-1; 7 bases map to TRBD1. Germline V gene lookup returns CDR1 ENHRY and CDR2 SYGVKD. The CDR3 spans 13 residues. Losses at the gene ends were 5 bases for V and 2 bases for J; bases not matched to a gene: 2. CDR3 nucleotide sequence: TGTGCCATCAGTTACAGGGGCAACACTGAAGCTTTCTTT. This translates into CAISYRGNTEAFF.

V usage is TRBV7-6 and J usage is TRBJ1-1; 7 bases line up with TRBD1. J lost 1 base, V lost 5 bases, and 7 bases had no gene match. CDR3 size: 15 residues. Germline V gives CDR1 SGHVS, CDR2 FNYEAQ. CDR3 sequence reads: CASSLGQVSNTEAFF. Written as DNA, the CDR3 is TGTGCCAGCAGCCTTGGACAGGTTTCGAACACTGAAGCTTTCTTT.

The chain employs TRBV5-4 and TRBJ2-5, with TRBD1 matching over 8 bases. Germline trimming cut 3 bases from V and 4 bases from J; bases unmatched to any gene: 5. The germline V gene has CDR1 SGHNT and CDR2 YYREEE (reference sequence). The CDR3 is made up of 14 amino acids. This CDR3 is CASSSTGEVETQYF. The CDR3 coding sequence is TGTGCCAGCAGCTCGACAGGGGAGGTAGAGACCCAGTACTTC.

The chain links TRBV5-1 to TRBJ1-4, with D perhaps matching TRBD1 (5 bases). The CDR3 has 15 residues. CDR1 SGHRS and CDR2 YFSETQ come from the germline V gene. Trimming shortened V by 0 bases and J by 0 bases, and 6 bases separated the two germline ends. The CDR3 nucleotides are TGCGCCAGCAGCTTGGGGACAACAACTAATGAAAAACTGTTTTTT. Amino acids: CASSLGTTTNEKLFF.

This CDR3 is CASSHWTSGQTGNTIYF. For the CDR3, the DNA is TGTGCCAGCAGCCATTGGACGTCGGGACAGACGGGAAACACCATATATTTT. V and J are TRBV3-1 (or the pseudogene TRBV3-2) and TRBJ1-3, with 7 bases fitting TRBD1. This CDR3 region has 17 residues. Germline V gives CDR1 LGHDT, CDR2 YNNKEL (reference sequence). V trimming: 3 bases; J trimming: 4 bases; junction bases outside the gene matches: 12.

This chain uses TRBV28 with TRBJ2-3; no definite D call. The CDR3 covers 13 residues. Trimming removed 3 bases from V and 1 base from J, with 5 bases in between. Germline CDR1 reads MDHEN; CDR2 reads SYDVKM. The CDR3 coding sequence is TGTGCCAGCAGTTTCCAGGGCACAGATACGCAGTATTTT. Protein product: CASSFQGTDTQYF.

The V gene is TRBV19, the J gene TRBJ1-2; the D is unclear. CDR3 length: 13 residues. Trimming took 5 bases from V and 2 from J, leaving 9 bases between them. Germline-derived CDR1 and CDR2 are LNHDA and SQIVND (reference sequence). CDR3 in amino acids: CASSERENYGYTF. CDR3 DNA: TGTGCCAGTAGTGAACGGGAGAACTATGGCTACACCTTC.

V is TRBV24-1 and J is TRBJ2-3; 10 nucleotides align to TRBD2. V dropped 3 bases and J dropped 0; count of bases not matched to a gene: 2. Germline V CDR1 and CDR2: KGHDR, SFDVKD. The CDR3 extends over 16 amino acids. The CDR3: CATSDRTSGSTDTQYF. The CDR3 DNA reads as TGTGCCACCAGTGATCGGACTAGCGGAAGCACAGATACGCAGTATTTT.

The rearrangement joins TRBV24-1 to TRBJ2-2; 9 nucleotides agree with TRBD1. CDR3 size: 13 residues. With V trimmed by 12 bases and J by 7 bases, 8 bases remained unmatched. Germline-derived CDR1 and CDR2 are KGHDR and SFDVKD. In nucleotides, the CDR3 is TGTGCCGCAGGACAGGGGACCCTCGGGGAGCTGTTTTTT. Translating it yields CAAGQGTLGELFF.

The chain links TRBV18 to TRBJ1-1; D is possibly TRBD1 (5 bases). Between the trimmed V and J ends, which lost 8 bases and 1 base, there was a span of 11 bases. Germline values: CDR1 KGHSH, CDR2 LQKENI. The CDR3 sequence is 13 residues long. The CDR3 loop reads CASLIGQNTEAFF. The CDR3 region has the DNA TGTGCCAGCCTGATTGGACAGAACACTGAAGCTTTCTTT.

This rearrangement joins TRBV2 to TRBJ2-2; 9 bases agree with TRBD2. The CDR3 contains 14 residues. Losses at the gene ends were 5 bases for V and 4 bases for J; bases not matched to a gene: 2. Germline V gene lookup returns CDR1 SNHLY and CDR2 FYNNEI. DNA for the CDR3: TGTGCCAGCAGTCTAGCGGGGCTCACCGGGGAGCTGTTTTTT. It translates to CASSLAGLTGELFF. The whole variable domain, filled in from reference TRBV2 and TRBJ2-2, reads EPEVTQTPSHQVTQMGQEVILRCVPISNHLYFYWYRQILGQKVEFLVSFYNNEISEKSEIFDDQFSVERPDGSNFTLKIRSTKLEDSAMYFCASSLAGLTGELFFGEGSRLTVL.

The chain employs TRBV18 and TRBJ1-1, with 10 nucleotides matching TRBD1. After removal of 1 base from V and 4 bases from J, the junction contained 3 bases not matched to a gene. Germline V gene sequence: CDR1 KGHSH, CDR2 LQKENI. The CDR3 has 15 amino acids. The CDR3 is CASSPQGTGATEAFF. CDR3 DNA: TGTGCCAGCTCACCACAAGGGACAGGGGCCACTGAAGCTTTCTTT.

The J gene is TRBJ1-2, the V gene TRBV18; 10 bases map to TRBD1. In germline, CDR1 is KGHSH, CDR2 LQKENI. CDR3 length equals 12 residues. V dropped 8 bases and J dropped 6; count of bases not matched to a gene: 3. CDR3 DNA sequence: TGTGCCAGCGAGACAGGGGGCCATGGCTACACCTTC. This sequence encodes CASETGGHGYTF.

The CDR3 DNA is TGTGCCAACGCAGAGATGGGGGGAGATACGCAGTATTTT. This encodes CANAEMGGDTQYF. The chain has TRBV28 and TRBJ2-3, with a tentative D call TRBD2 (6 bases). V lost 10 bases and J 5 bases, leaving 16 bases between the germline ends. The CDR3 has 13 residues. Germline CDR1 is MDHEN and CDR2 is SYDVKM.

This rearrangement joins TRBV6-1 to TRBJ1-3; the match to TRBD1 covers 12 bases. V was clipped by 4 bases and J by 3 bases; unmatched bases: 4. This CDR3 has 16 amino acids. Germline V lookup: CDR1 MNHNS, CDR2 SASEGT. The CDR3 sequence is CASSVRDRGLGNTIYF. The CDR3 nucleotides read TGTGCCAGCAGTGTTCGGGACAGGGGGCTTGGAAACACCATATATTTT.

This sequence joins TRBV5-1 and TRBJ2-1; D gene ambiguous. V was trimmed by 4 bases and J by 7 bases, leaving 9 bases between them. The CDR3 runs to 12 residues. The germline gives CDR1 SGHRS, CDR2 YFSETQ. The CDR3 DNA reads TGCGCCAGCAGCCAGACATATAATGAGCAGTTCTTC. Its translation is CASSQTYNEQFF. The variable domain in full, completed from reference TRBV5-1 and TRBJ2-1, reads KAGVTQTPRYLIKTRGQQVTLSCSPISGHRSVSWYQQTPGQGLQFLFEYFSETQRNKGNFPGRFSGRQFSNSRSEMNVSTLELGDSALYLCASSQTYNEQFFGPGTRLTVL.

The sample holds one count of this clone. This rearrangement joins TRBV5-5 to TRBJ2-3; tentative D call: TRBD2 (5 bases). The V and J ends lost 7 bases and 0 bases respectively, with 18 bases between them. Germline values: CDR1 SGHKS, CDR2 YYEKEE (reference sequence). The CDR3 extends over 16 amino acids. The CDR3 loop is CASGSETGISTDTQYF. CDR3 in DNA: TGTGCCAGCGGCTCGGAGACGGGAATTAGCACAGATACGCAGTATTTT.

V usage is TRBV5-1 and J usage is TRBJ1-1, with TRBD1 matching 7 bases. With 1 base clipped from V and 4 bases from J, the junction kept 7 bases outside the gene matches. The germline gives CDR1 SGHRS, CDR2 YFSETQ. This CDR3 is built from 15 residues. CDR3 in DNA: TGCGCCAGCAGCTTGACGGCAGGGGGAAGCACTGAAGCTTTCTTT. Its translation: CASSLTAGGSTEAFF.

V gene TRBV14 combines with J gene TRBJ1-1, with D maybe TRBD1 (6 bases). Germline lookup yields CDR1 SGHDN and CDR2 FVKESK. The CDR3 is made up of 14 amino acids. V was cut by 3 bases and J by 0 bases, with 8 bases left in between. CDR3 region: CASSQRTVNTEAFF. CDR3 nucleotide sequence: TGTGCCAGCAGCCAGAGGACAGTGAACACTGAAGCTTTCTTT.

This chain joins TRBV2 and TRBJ2-7; TRBD1 agrees at 9 bases. Germline V gives CDR1 SNHLY, CDR2 FYNNEI. This CDR3 comprises 14 residues. Trimming at V came to 9 bases and at J to 7 bases, leaving 13 bases not matched to a gene. The CDR3 DNA reads as TGTGCCAGTGAGGGACGGACAGGGGATGGAGAGCAGTACTTC. Protein product: CASEGRTGDGEQYF. Combining the CDR3 with reference TRBV2 and TRBJ2-7 gives the whole variable domain EPEVTQTPSHQVTQMGQEVILRCVPISNHLYFYWYRQILGQKVEFLVSFYNNEISEKSEIFDDQFSVERPDGSNFTLKIRSTKLEDSAMYFCASEGRTGDGEQYFGPGTRLTVT.